The T cell receptor (beta chain) under discussion was sequenced for a study of cytomegalovirus exposure and HLA in healthy donors. Study details: Early release data held 75 million to 100 million unique TCRs from HLA-typed donors. Caucasian-associated ancestry cluster membership applied to about 80% of over 350 genotyped donors.

The CDR3 totals 12 residues. V dropped 9 bases and J dropped 1 base, with 9 bases sitting between them. Germline CDR1 LNHDA, CDR2 SQIVND (reference sequence). The study ran its PCR with 60 Vbeta and 13 Jbeta primers. Here immunoSEQ multiplex PCR was the method, and the copy in TCRdb shows in-frame clones only, minus some. The table shows 85,000 to 130,000 clones, with approximately 80% occurring only once. The chain recombines TRBV19 with TRBJ1-2; D gene ambiguous. Sequenced material: PBMCs. This sequence originates from a man aged 50-59 years in good health and CMV-seronegative. The CDR3 DNA is TGTGCCAGCAGTCAATTTAACTATGGCTACACCTTC. As protein: CASSQFNYGYTF.